This entry describes one TCR beta chain. It lacks a known antigen. No base quality values were provided; no much bigger clone lies one nucleotide off. The same CDR3 can be traced to other DNA sequences in this sample. This record comes from a study of blood T cell repertoires in COVID-19 (dated by TCRdb to the early 2020s). Concerning the study at large: Collaborator samples came from the United States, Italy and Spain and covered acute and convalescent phases of COVID-19. Where HLA class I and class II types were available, the types were taken from metadata supplied by the sample provider, not from assay-based typing. The dataset comprised deeply sampled blood TCRbeta repertoires from subjects exposed to, actively infected with, or recovered from COVID-19. The repertoires were released in a freely available public database intended as a resource for research on the immune response to SARS-CoV-2. Sample metadata almost always included a de-identified subject ID, COVID-19 status, age in years and sex. The material from the prospective study consisted of cDNA or gDNA derived from T cells, B-cell-depleted T cells, or PBMCs. The samples were drawn from the first 160 participants of the ongoing ImmuneRACE study and from 1,254 subjects provided by 6 global collaborators. On the study overall, not on this receptor specifically: How much clinical and demographic metadata was included differed by source and by participant, and the metadata was provided uncurated.

The immunoSEQ Assay, a bias-controlled multiplex PCR, was used to amplify TCRbeta CDR3 regions from genomic DNA. In the source study's methods: Within the assay, amplification of reference gene primers was used to estimate how many nucleated cells each sample contained. To quantify the absolute abundance of each unique TCRbeta CDR3 rearrangement, sequence reads were collapsed and filtered. Productive Simpson clonality was computed per sample as the square root of Simpson's diversity index over productive rearrangements. TCRdb re-hosts the immuneACCESS table, in-frame sequences only. Its copies lack some clones; in the studies checked, an unresolved V gene accounts for under half of them, and the cause for the rest is not known. The V and J calls and clone size are taken from that table; D and trimming were inferred from the DNA. The table for this sample lists around 620,000 clones; approximately 90% of them were counted only once. The ten largest clonotypes hold roughly 0.25% of the sample.

Whole blood was collected in K2EDTA tubes by collaborating institutions according to the institutions' own protocols. Collaborator samples were shipped for TCRbeta analysis as frozen whole blood, isolated PBMCs, or DNA extracted from either sample type. The CDR3 runs 13 amino acids, cysteine and phenylalanine included. Only CDR3 DNA remains: 39 bases, in frame from the first base. V is pruned by 3 bases and J by 2 bases, leaving 1 base of the junction without a gene match. Looking up the germline V gene yields CDR1 SGDLS and CDR2 YYNGEE. The sample consisted of peripheral blood. The rearranged chain carries TRBV9 and TRBJ1-2, and TRBD1 aligns with 7 junction nucleotides. The clonotype comes from a woman aged 18-30 years with acute or convalescent COVID-19. The sequenced DNA: TGTGCCAGCAGCGGGACAGGAAACTATGGCTACACCTTC. The translation is CASSGTGNYGYTF.